The rows below give T cell receptor beta chains drawn from one sample of a study of T cells in Graves' hyperthyroidism and ophthalmopathy. MiXCR, applied by TCRdb to the multiplex PCR reads, yields one record per CDR3 protein. The data show around 420,000 distinct CDR3 sequences, approximately 13% seen once. Sequenced: blood. The receptors shown here come from a woman aged 18-30 years with Graves' hyperthyroidism. Each CDR3 is given with its conserved first and last residue. A D gene is named only where the DNA matches it firmly. The listing skips clone size in some rows; elsewhere it reads once, few, many or a size class.

TRBV5-4	TRBJ2-2	few	.	CASSLDSGANTGELFF	TGTGCCAGCAGCTTGGACTCGGGAGCGAACACCGGGGAGCTGTTTTTT
TRBV7-9	TRBJ2-7	many	.	CASSSFGGSYEQYF	TGTGCCAGCAGCTCATTCGGGGGATCCTACGAGCAGTACTTC
TRBV10-3	TRBJ1-2	few	.	CAISPMRGMSGYTF	TGTGCCATCAGTCCAATGAGGGGCATGAGTGGCTACACCTTC
TRBV30	TRBJ2-7	many	TRBD1	CAWSGTGSYEQYF	TGTGCCTGGTCCGGGACAGGGTCCTACGAGCAGTACTTC
TRBV5-1	TRBJ2-2	few	.	CASSAYREETGELFF	TGCGCCAGCAGCGCCTACAGGGAGGAGACCGGGGAGCTGTTTTTT
TRBV2	TRBJ1-1	many	TRBD1	CASRETGELTEAFF	TGTGCCAGCAGGGAAACAGGGGAGCTCACTGAAGCTTTCTTT
TRBV9	TRBJ1-2	many	.	CASSVVMGNGYTF	TGTGCCAGCAGCGTAGTTATGGGGAATGGCTACACCTTC
TRBV12-3/TRBV12-4	TRBJ1-2	many	TRBD1	CASTDRAINYGYTF	TGTGCCAGCACCGACAGGGCGATTAACTATGGCTACACCTTC
TRBV6-1	TRBJ2-1	many	TRBD2	CASSLSSGRPANEQFF	TGTGCCAGCAGTTTGTCTAGCGGGAGACCAGCTAATGAGCAGTTCTTC
TRBV2	TRBJ2-7	many	.	CASRVRGAPLNEQYF	TGTGCCAGCAGGGTCCGGGGGGCTCCACTGAACGAGCAGTACTTC
TRBV6-1	TRBJ1-3	.	.	CASSEVKQRSTIYF	TGTGCCAGCAGTGAAGTAAAACAGAGGAGCACCATATATTTT
TRBV2	TRBJ2-1	many	.	CASSRVIDEQFF	TGTGCCAGCAGTCGGGTCATAGATGAGCAGTTCTTC
TRBV13	TRBJ1-3	few	.	CASSLGTARNTIYF	TGTGCCAGCAGCTTAGGGACAGCCCGAAACACCATATATTTT
TRBV20-1	TRBJ2-1	once	.	CSARSVVRVDEQFF	TGCAGTGCTCGCTCCGTGGTGCGGGTCGATGAGCAGTTCTTC
TRBV27	TRBJ1-1	.	.	CASSLFRGGRMNTEAFF	TGTGCCAGCAGTTTATTTCGAGGGGGACGGATGAACACTGAAGCTTTCTTT
TRBV20-1	TRBJ2-7	many	.	CSARSNRPMGTYEQYF	TGCAGTGCCCGGTCGAACAGGCCGATGGGGACCTACGAGCAGTACTTC
TRBV5-1	TRBJ1-1	many	.	CASSTDPGMTEAFF	TGCGCCAGCAGCACGGATCCGGGTATGACTGAAGCTTTCTTT
TRBV7-3	TRBJ1-1	.	TRBD1	CASSERQGGNTEAFF	TGTGCCAGCAGCGAACGACAGGGGGGAAACACTGAAGCTTTCTTT
TRBV28	TRBJ1-2	few	TRBD1	CASSLSETGDYGYTF	TGTGCCAGCAGTTTATCTGAGACAGGGGACTATGGCTACACCTTC
TRBV6-5	TRBJ2-1	many	TRBD2	CASSYFAGEIYNEQFF	TGTGCCAGCAGTTACTTCGCGGGAGAAATCTACAATGAGCAGTTCTTC
TRBV11-2	TRBJ2-1	many	.	CASSLGTGTPNNEQFF	TGTGCCAGCAGCTTAGGGACCGGGACTCCGAACAATGAGCAGTTCTTC
TRBV28	TRBJ2-3	many	TRBD2	CASSSHTSGRKTDTQYF	TGTGCCAGCAGTTCGCACACTAGCGGGAGGAAGACAGATACGCAGTATTTT
TRBV6-1	TRBJ1-6	few	.	CASSSGTSSSPLHF	TGTGCCAGCAGTTCCGGGACGAGTTCCTCACCCCTCCACTTT
TRBV5-8	TRBJ2-1	.	.	CAIHTGVTYNEQFF	TGTGCCATCCACACGGGAGTTACCTACAATGAGCAGTTCTTC
TRBV12-3/TRBV12-4	TRBJ2-7	.	TRBD1	CASSRDRPSSYEQYF	TGTGCCAGCAGTAGGGACAGACCCAGCTCCTACGAGCAGTACTTC
TRBV5-1	TRBJ2-6	few	TRBD1	CASSAFGTAISGANVLTF	TGCGCCAGCAGCGCGTTCGGGACAGCCATCTCTGGGGCCAACGTCCTGACTTTC
TRBV19	TRBJ1-1	few	.	CASSSPGAVNTEAFF	TGTGCCAGTAGTAGTCCTGGGGCCGTGAACACTGAAGCTTTCTTT
TRBV6-1	TRBJ2-1	.	.	CASSASGYNEQFF	TGTGCCAGCAGCGCGTCAGGATACAATGAGCAGTTCTTC
TRBV18	TRBJ2-3	many	TRBD1	CASSSQGSTDTQYF	TGTGCCAGCTCATCACAGGGGAGCACAGATACGCAGTATTTT
TRBV5-1	TRBJ2-7	many	.	CASSAASAYEQYF	TGCGCCAGCAGCGCCGCGAGTGCCTACGAGCAGTACTTC
TRBV11-1	TRBJ1-1	many	.	CASSPDRTEAFF	TGTGCCAGCAGCCCTGACAGGACCGAAGCTTTCTTT
TRBV30	TRBJ2-2	.	.	CAWSVALGLRTGELFF	TGTGCCTGGAGTGTCGCGTTAGGACTACGGACCGGGGAGCTGTTTTTT
TRBV10-2	TRBJ2-2	few	.	CASSEIGRLAGELFF	TGCGCCAGCAGTGAGATCGGCAGACTGGCCGGGGAGCTGTTTTTT
TRBV30	TRBJ2-7	.	.	CAWSGQRTYEQYF	TGTGCCTGGAGTGGACAGCGTACCTACGAGCAGTACTTC
TRBV5-6	TRBJ2-2	many	TRBD2	CASSTSGRADTGELFF	TGTGCCAGCAGCACTAGCGGGAGGGCCGACACCGGGGAGCTGTTTTTT
TRBV7-6	TRBJ1-1	.	.	CASSLGTSGALTEAFF	TGTGCCAGCAGCTTAGGCACCTCAGGGGCTCTCACTGAAGCTTTCTTT
TRBV6-1	TRBJ1-1	.	TRBD1	CASSHRDRMNTEAFF	TGTGCCAGCAGTCACAGGGACAGGATGAACACTGAAGCTTTCTTT
TRBV9	TRBJ2-2	.	.	CASSAALTGELFF	TGTGCCAGCAGCGCCGCTTTGACCGGGGAGCTGTTTTTT
TRBV11-2	TRBJ2-7	many	TRBD2	CASSFPPGTIISLIDEQYF	TGTGCCAGCAGCTTCCCACCCGGGACTATAATCTCCCTGATCGACGAGCAGTATTTC
TRBV3-1	TRBJ2-1	.	TRBD2	CASSRLAGCTYNEQFF	TGTGCCAGCAGCCGACTAGCGGGTTGTACCTACAATGAGCAGTTCTTC
TRBV29-1	TRBJ2-7	many	TRBD1	CSVGQGLEQYF	TGCAGCGTGGGACAGGGCCTCGAGCAGTACTTC
TRBV20-1	TRBJ2-7	many	TRBD2	CSASSPGRRLAGDEQYF	TGCAGTGCTAGTAGTCCCGGTCGGCGGCTAGCGGGAGACGAGCAGTACTTC
TRBV27	TRBJ2-5	many	.	CASSFGGGFRGVKETQYF	TGTGCCAGCAGTTTTGGGGGTGGGTTTAGAGGAGTGAAAGAGACCCAGTACTTC
TRBV6-6	TRBJ2-2	.	.	CASSSRGGGTGELFF	TGTGCCAGCAGTTCTCGAGGGGGGGGGACCGGGGAGCTGTTTTTT
TRBV29-1	TRBJ2-5	.	.	CSVNTGGETQYF	TGCAGCGTGAATACAGGTGGGGAGACCCAGTACTTC
TRBV3-1	TRBJ1-1	many	.	CASSQEGSMNTEAFF	TGTGCCAGCAGCCAAGAGGGCAGTATGAACACTGAAGCTTTCTTT
TRBV7-9	TRBJ2-5	few	.	CASSSLQVVGETQYF	TGTGCCAGCAGCTCCTTGCAGGTGGTTGGGGAGACCCAGTACTTC
TRBV11-2	TRBJ2-4	many	TRBD2	CASSLAGVKNIQYF	TGTGCCAGCAGCCTAGCGGGAGTCAAAAACATTCAGTACTTC
TRBV11-2	TRBJ1-6	many	.	CASSFSDSPLHF	TGTGCCAGCAGCTTCAGCGATTCACCCCTCCACTTT
TRBV12-3/TRBV12-4	TRBJ1-5	.	.	CASSFSVRESNQPQHF	TGTGCCAGCAGTTTTTCGGTGAGGGAGTCCAATCAGCCCCAGCATTTT
TRBV28	TRBJ1-2	many	.	CASSPSLGGYTF	TGTGCCAGCAGCCCTAGTCTTGGAGGCTACACCTTC
TRBV9	TRBJ2-3	few	TRBD2	CASSDTLSGSGGDTQYF	TGTGCCAGCAGCGACACACTTAGCGGGAGCGGGGGAGATACGCAGTATTTT
TRBV2	TRBJ2-7	many	TRBD2	CASSDVTSGKYEQYF	TGTGCCAGCAGTGATGTGACTAGCGGGAAGTACGAGCAGTACTTC
TRBV7-9	TRBJ2-1	many	TRBD2	CASSRTSGNYNEQFF	TGTGCCAGCAGCCGGACTAGCGGGAACTACAATGAGCAGTTCTTC
TRBV5-1	TRBJ2-1	many	TRBD1	CASSLRTGGKDNEQFF	TGCGCCAGCAGCTTGAGGACAGGGGGAAAAGACAATGAGCAGTTCTTC
TRBV7-2	TRBJ1-1	many	.	CASSLRRNTEAFF	TGTGCCAGCAGCTTACGGAGGAACACTGAAGCTTTCTTT
TRBV20-1	TRBJ2-5	many	.	CSATPGPTRETQYF	TGCAGTGCTACACCGGGCCCTACGAGGGAGACCCAGTACTTC
TRBV5-6	TRBJ2-1	.	TRBD2	CASSFSAGVEQFF	TGTGCCAGCAGCTTCTCGGCGGGAGTCGAGCAGTTCTTC